This T cell receptor (beta chain) is from a study of T cell repertoires in aging, cancer and after chemotherapy. General observations from the study: Median generation probability rose over the chemotherapy interval in each cancer cohort, suggesting rebound thymic output.

The length of the CDR3 is 14 residues. The germline V gene encodes CDR1 SGHRS and CDR2 YFSETQ. Trimming took off 3 bases at V and 2 bases at J, with 11 bases between the two ends. TCR beta rearrangements were amplified from peripheral blood genomic DNA. This clonotype was seen more than once but under ten times. Its antigen is unidentified. A mixed TRB-A/B primer pool amplified rearranged TRB by multiplex touch-down PCR. TCRdb independently ran MiXCR on the multiplex PCR reads; one entry per CDR3 protein. This repertoire shows around 1,700 distinct CDR3 sequences, under 35% found once; its top ten account for around a tenth.

The sequencing sample was made of blood. The chain recombines TRBV5-1 with TRBJ2-5; weak D call: TRBD2 (5 bases). This TCR was recovered from a human donor with a blood cancer. The CDR3 bases are TGCGCCAGCAGCTCCGTCCCGGGACAAGAGACCCAGTACTTC. This sequence encodes CASSSVPGQETQYF.